A selection of T cell receptor beta chains follows, all from one sample in a study of cytomegalovirus exposure and HLA in healthy donors. Measured with immunoSEQ multiplex PCR; TCRdb has only the in-frame clones, and not every one. The sample carries around 97,000 clones, roughly 9.4% recorded once. Sequenced input: PBMCs. Receptors were obtained from a middle-aged man in good health and CMV-seropositive. CDR3s include the opening cysteine and the closing phenylalanine or tryptophan. A D gene is named only where the DNA matches it firmly. The size field is filled for only some rows; it gives once, few, many or a size class.

V,J,D,size,CDR3,DNA
TRBV5-1,TRBJ2-5,TRBD2,.,CASMGGSPQETQYF,TGCGCCAGCATGGGGGGGTCCCCCCAAGAGACCCAGTACTTC
TRBV5-1,TRBJ2-4,.,few,CASSLGGRTTQNIQYF,TGCGCCAGCAGCTTGGGGGGCCGGACTACCCAAAACATTCAGTACTTC
TRBV2,TRBJ1-2,.,.,CASSIQGINYGYTF,TGTGCCAGCAGTATACAGGGAATTAACTATGGCTACACCTTC
TRBV5-1,TRBJ2-1,TRBD2,many,CASSLEGTSGREQFF,TGCGCCAGCAGCTTGGAAGGGACTAGCGGGCGTGAGCAGTTCTTC
TRBV28,TRBJ2-1,TRBD1,.,CASSLPRDRGIHNEQFF,TGTGCCAGCAGTTTACCTAGGGACAGGGGGATCCACAATGAGCAGTTCTTC
TRBV7-6,TRBJ2-3,TRBD2,few,CASSSGLAGVDTQYF,TGTGCCAGCAGCTCCGGACTAGCGGGAGTAGATACGCAGTATTTT
TRBV28,TRBJ1-1,.,few,CASSFVVRVNTEAFF,TGTGCCAGCAGTTTTGTAGTCAGGGTGAACACTGAAGCTTTCTTT
TRBV5-1,TRBJ2-5,.,few,CASSLVSRGEETQYF,TGCGCCAGCAGCTTGGTGAGCAGGGGCGAAGAGACCCAGTACTTC
TRBV4-2,TRBJ2-2,TRBD2,.,CASSQGSGITGGELFF,TGTGCCAGCAGCCAAGGGAGCGGGATCACGGGCGGGGAGCTGTTTTTT
TRBV5-4,TRBJ2-5,TRBD1,.,CASGLTGMRETQYF,TGTGCCAGCGGACTGACAGGGATGAGGGAGACCCAGTACTTC
TRBV4-1,TRBJ2-5,.,few,CASSRTGAGGETQYF,TGCGCCAGCAGCCGAACCGGGGCCGGGGGAGAGACCCAGTACTTC